One sample yielded the 7 T cell receptor beta chains listed below, sequenced in a study of neoadjuvant anti-PD-1 for oral cavity cancer. Documented time point: after neoadjuvant nivolumab, at surgical resection. This table comes from immunoSEQ multiplex PCR, and its TCRdb copy is limited to in-frame clones, with some not included. The repertoire includes about 9,600 clones, about 69% of them detected once, and under 5% sits in the top ten. This specimen consisted of PBMCs, obtained after nivolumab (anti-PD-1) treatment. The receptors stem from a person aged 40 to 85 with oral cavity squamous cell carcinoma.

V gene TRBV7-9 combines with J gene TRBJ1-6; 7 nucleotides match TRBD1. This CDR3 has 16 amino acids. V lost 3 bases, J lost 7 bases, and 9 bases stayed unmatched. Germline CDR1 reads SEHNR; CDR2 reads FQNEAQ (reference sequence). This CDR3 is CASSFSGTAINSPLHF. CDR3 coding DNA: TGTGCCAGCAGCTTCTCCGGGACAGCCATCAATTCACCCCTCCACTTT.

The chain uses TRBV5-6 and TRBJ2-3; 9 bases agree with TRBD1. V lost 0 bases, J lost 3 bases, and 2 bases stayed unmatched. The V gene's germline CDR1 is SGHDT and CDR2 YYEEEE. The CDR3 is made up of 15 amino acids. CDR3 DNA: TGTGCCAGCAGCTTGGGGACAGGGGTGACAGATACGCAGTATTTT. Protein sequence: CASSLGTGVTDTQYF.

The count of this clone is one. The chain links TRBV29-1 to TRBJ2-7, with 7 nucleotides matching TRBD2. With V trimmed by 6 bases and J by 6 bases, 14 bases remained unmatched. The CDR3 is 14 residues long. The germline CDR1 and CDR2 sequences are SQVTM and ANQGSEA. This CDR3 is CSVTPSGPLGEQYF. The CDR3 DNA follows: TGCAGCGTCACCCCTAGCGGACCCTTGGGCGAGCAGTACTTC.

This clone has more than one count but fewer than ten. This chain links TRBV5-1 with TRBJ1-1; D unresolved. This CDR3 is built from 13 residues. The V and J ends lost 2 bases and 4 bases respectively, with 9 bases between them. CDR1 is SGHRS, CDR2 YFSETQ, per germline. The CDR3 DNA reads TGCGCCAGCAGCTTCCTGGCTGGCACTGAAGCTTTCTTT. Translated: CASSFLAGTEAFF.

The V and J genes are TRBV5-1 and TRBJ2-7, with a tentative D call TRBD2 (5 bases). V gave up 4 bases and J gave up 5 bases, with 10 bases separating them. The CDR3 consists of 12 residues. Germline CDR1 reads SGHRS; CDR2 reads YFSETQ. CDR3: CASSLTGDEQYF. CDR3 sequence (DNA): TGCGCCAGCAGCCTCACCGGGGACGAGCAGTACTTC.

The genes are TRBV7-9 and TRBJ2-7; no firm D call. The V gene lost 4 bases and the J gene lost 3 bases, with 13 bases spanning the gap. Germline-derived CDR1 and CDR2 are SEHNR and FQNEAQ (reference sequence). The CDR3 is 14 amino acids. CDR3 in amino acids: CASSSPTLYYEQYF. The CDR3 region has the DNA TGTGCCAGCAGCTCTCCGACACTCTACTACGAGCAGTACTTC. Based on the CDR3 plus reference TRBV7-9 and TRBJ2-7, the full variable domain is DTGVSQNPRHKITKRGQNVTFRCDPISEHNRLYWYRQTLGQGPEFLTYFQNEAQLEKSRLLSDRFSAERPKGSFSTLEIQRTEQGDSAMYLCASSSPTLYYEQYFGPGTRLTVT.

The chain has TRBV28 and TRBJ2-2, with 9 bases that match TRBD2. The CDR3 is 15 residues long. The V gene end was trimmed by 6 bases and the J gene end by 1 base; junction bases not matched to a gene: 3. Germline values: CDR1 MDHEN, CDR2 SYDVKM. The CDR3 here is CASRLSGGNTGELFF. CDR3 sequence (DNA): TGTGCCAGCAGGCTTAGCGGGGGGAACACCGGGGAGCTGTTTTTT.